These 23 T cell receptor beta chains came from one sample sequenced in a study of OX40 agonist ivuxolimab in advanced cancers. The library relied on the immunoSEQ multiplex PCR assay. Held by TCRdb, this immuneACCESS table contains in-frame sequences only and omits some clones. Under half of the omission traces to an unresolved V gene where checked; the cause of the rest is unknown. Here the sample has tens of thousands of clones; approximately 88% occur a single time. The top ten hold over 1.2% of the sample. The specimen was CD4+ or CD8+ T cells sorted from blood, collected in a trial of the OX40 agonist ivuxolimab. These receptors were taken from an adult with an advanced solid tumor such as melanoma, head and neck, liver or kidney cancer.

This clone turned up a few times. The rearrangement joins TRBV7-3 to TRBJ2-1, with a tentative D call TRBD2 (5 bases). Trimming stripped 5 bases from V and 7 bases from J, with 24 bases between. Germline-derived CDR1 and CDR2 are SGHTA and FQGTGA. The CDR3 is 17 amino acids. The CDR3 DNA sequence: TGTGCCAGCAGCCCCTCCGCGAGGGCGGCCCCCCGGAATGAGCAGTTCTTC. Translating gives CASSPSARAAPRNEQFF.

This chain uses TRBV21-1 with TRBJ2-7; the table's D gene call, TRBD2, was not cross checked with the DNA. TRBV21-1 constitutes a pseudogene. CDR3 length: 15 residues. DNA for the CDR3: TGTGCCAGCAGCAAAAGACTAGCGGGAGAGAACGAGCAGTACTTC. Amino acid sequence: CASSKRLAGENEQYF.

This clone was found once. The chain combines TRBV21-1 with TRBJ2-1. TRBV21-1 is described as a pseudogene. The CDR3 has 17 residues. CDR3 bases: TGTGCCATCCGAGGGAATCCGGGGCCACGCTCCTACAATGAGCAGTTCTTC. Protein product: CAIRGNPGPRSYNEQFF.

This clone appeared a single time. The chain employs TRBV5-1 and TRBJ1-1; D is unclear. The V end was cut by 0 bases, the J end by 1 base, with 7 bases between. This CDR3 region has 14 residues. CDR1 and CDR2 (germline): SGHRS, YFSETQ. CDR3 amino acids: CASSLETSNTEAFF. The CDR3 bases are TGCGCCAGCAGCTTGGAGACTTCGAACACTGAAGCTTTCTTT.

The rearrangement links TRBV28 to TRBJ1-5; TRBD1 might be the D (6 bases). Trimming left V 6 bases short and J 7 bases short, with 19 bases between. Germline V gene sequence: CDR1 MDHEN, CDR2 SYDVKM. This CDR3 is built from 15 residues. CDR3 sequence: CASSAPTGWGQPQHF. The DNA of the CDR3 is TGTGCCAGCAGCGCGCCTACAGGGTGGGGACAGCCCCAGCATTTT.

The rearrangement joins TRBV6-5 to TRBJ2-7; D could derive from TRBD1 or TRBD2 (6 bases each). With 2 bases removed from V and 1 base from J, the gap between germline ends came to 9 bases. CDR1 and CDR2 (germline): MNHEY, SVGAGI. The CDR3 loop spans 14 amino acids. The CDR3: CASSYRGQSYEQYF. CDR3 DNA: TGTGCCAGCAGTTACCGGGGGCAGTCCTACGAGCAGTACTTC.

The chain has TRBV10-2 and TRBJ2-2; D is possibly TRBD1 (5 bases). This CDR3 comprises 15 residues. Germline V gives CDR1 WSHSY, CDR2 SAAADI. Trimming stripped 6 bases from V and 2 bases from J, with 13 bases between. The CDR3 sequence: CASRLGRSNTGELFF. The CDR3 DNA reads as TGCGCCAGCAGGTTGGGGCGGAGTAACACCGGGGAGCTGTTTTTT.

V and J are TRBV28 and TRBJ1-4; 9 bases map to TRBD1. V was clipped by 3 bases and J by 9 bases; unmatched bases: 5. Germline V gives CDR1 MDHEN, CDR2 SYDVKM. CDR3 length: 14 residues. CDR3 region: CASSLIQGAKKLFF. CDR3 in DNA: TGTGCCAGCAGTTTGATACAGGGGGCTAAAAAACTGTTTTTT. Using reference TRBV28 and TRBJ1-4 for the parts outside the CDR3, the full variable domain is DVKVTQSSRYLVKRTGEKVFLECVQDMDHENMFWYRQDPGLGLRLIYFSYDVKMKEKGDIPEGYSVSREKKERFSLILESASTNQTSMYLCASSLIQGAKKLFFGSGTQLSVL.

The gene calls are TRBV7-2 and TRBJ2-7; the D gene could be TRBD1 or TRBD2 (6 bases each). Trimming pared 1 base from V and 3 bases from J, leaving 13 bases between. This CDR3 has 15 residues. The V gene's germline CDR1 is SGHTA and CDR2 FQGNSA. The CDR3 is CASSLGRGPFYEQYF. Here the CDR3 DNA reads TGTGCCAGCAGCTTAGGACGGGGGCCCTTCTACGAGCAGTACTTC.

A single count supports this clone. The chain carries TRBV11-2 and TRBJ2-2; D is undetermined. The germline V gene has CDR1 SGHAT and CDR2 FQNNGV. Between the trimmed V and J ends, which lost 1 base and 5 bases, there was a span of 5 bases. The CDR3 totals 13 residues. The CDR3 loop is CASSLGYTGELFF. The CDR3 nucleotides are TGTGCCAGCAGCTTAGGATATACCGGGGAGCTGTTTTTT.

This clone was seen once. The CDR3 coding sequence is TGTGCCATCAGTGAGTCGTTCCCGGGACAGCATAATTCACCCCTCCACTTT. This codes for CAISESFPGQHNSPLHF. This rearrangement joins TRBV10-3 to TRBJ1-6; 7 bases are a match to TRBD1. Germline CDR1 ENHRY, CDR2 SYGVKD. CDR3 length equals 17 residues. V lost 0 bases, J lost 5 bases, and 7 bases stayed unmatched.

The chain uses TRBV9 and TRBJ2-3, with TRBD2 matching over 10 bases. Trimming at V came to 0 bases and at J to 1 base, leaving 8 bases not matched to a gene. Germline V gene sequence: CDR1 SGDLS, CDR2 YYNGEE. CDR3 length: 18 amino acids. CDR3: CASSVEEREGPGTDTQYF. DNA for the CDR3: TGTGCCAGCAGCGTAGAGGAGCGGGAGGGCCCGGGCACAGATACGCAGTATTTT.

V usage is TRBV6-5 and J usage is TRBJ1-1; 9 positions match TRBD1. Losses at the gene ends were 6 bases for V and 7 bases for J; bases not matched to a gene: 3. Germline V lookup: CDR1 MNHEY, CDR2 SVGAGI. The CDR3 spans 12 residues. Here the CDR3 reads CASSRGQGEAFF. The CDR3 DNA follows: TGTGCCAGCAGCAGGGGACAGGGTGAAGCTTTCTTT.

The V gene is TRBV9, the J gene TRBJ2-7, with a tentative D call TRBD1 (6 bases). Germline V CDR1 and CDR2: SGDLS, YYNGEE. There are 18 residues in the CDR3. Trimming cost V 0 bases and J 1 base, with 20 bases left between them. CDR3 residues: CASSVGVWAEQGSYEQYF. CDR3 bases: TGTGCCAGCAGCGTAGGAGTCTGGGCTGAACAGGGTTCCTACGAGCAGTACTTC.

The chain couples TRBV15 to TRBJ1-5; 10 bases agree with TRBD1. Germline loops: CDR1 LNHNV, CDR2 YYDKDF (reference sequence). CDR3 length: 15 amino acids. The junction had 4 bases not matched to a gene; V was cut back by 4 bases and J by 4 bases. CDR3: CATSNRQGANQPQHF. In DNA form, the CDR3 reads TGTGCCACCAGCAACCGACAGGGGGCAAATCAGCCCCAGCATTTT.

This rearrangement joins TRBV19 to TRBJ1-2; TRBD1 might be the D (5 bases). CDR3 length: 12 residues. From germline, CDR1 is LNHDA and CDR2 SQIVND (reference sequence). Trimming left V 5 bases short and J 6 bases short, with 10 bases between. In nucleotides, the CDR3 is TGTGCCAGTAGTGGGGCGGTTCATGGCTACACCTTC. Protein sequence: CASSGAVHGYTF.

This CDR3 is CASSLGTNYEQYF. For the CDR3, the DNA is TGTGCCAGCAGCTTAGGGACCAACTACGAGCAGTACTTC. The chain has TRBV11-1 and TRBJ2-7; D call uncertain. The CDR3 sequence is 13 residues long. Germline V lookup: CDR1 SGHAT, CDR2 FQDESV (reference sequence). V lost 1 base and J 3 bases, leaving 7 bases between the germline ends.

V is TRBV7-2 and J is TRBJ1-6, with a weak D call TRBD1 (6 bases). Germline CDR1 and CDR2: SGHTA and FQGNSA. Trimming removed 5 bases from V and 7 bases from J, with 9 bases in between. This CDR3 has 13 residues. CDR3 amino acids: CASSPDRNSPLHF. The CDR3 DNA sequence: TGTGCCAGCAGCCCGGACAGAAATTCACCCCTCCACTTT.

The rearrangement uses TRBV5-1 and TRBJ2-7; weak D call: TRBD1 (6 bases). The germline V and J ends were trimmed by 4 bases and 4 bases, with 15 bases remaining between them. The CDR3 consists of 14 residues. Germline V gives CDR1 SGHRS, CDR2 YFSETQ. CDR3 protein: CASSPRGRGYEQYF. CDR3 sequence (DNA): TGCGCCAGCAGCCCCCGGGGCAGGGGTTACGAGCAGTACTTC.

The chain joins TRBV5-1 to TRBJ2-3; 10 bases map to TRBD2. Germline CDR1 and CDR2: SGHRS and YFSETQ. The CDR3 totals 15 residues. The J segment lost 4 bases and the V segment lost 4 bases, leaving 6 bases of the junction unmatched. The CDR3 sequence is CASSPGLAAADTQYF. CDR3 in DNA: TGCGCCAGCAGCCCAGGACTAGCGGCGGCAGATACGCAGTATTTT.

This clone appeared once. The rearrangement uses TRBV7-8 and TRBJ2-1, with D tentatively TRBD2 (6 bases). The CDR3 has 15 residues. Germline assignment: CDR1 SGHVS and CDR2 FQNEAQ. Deletions cut 3 bases from V and 5 bases from J, with 14 bases between. The CDR3 DNA sequence: TGTGCCAGCAGCTTCGCGACTAGAGGTGACAATGAGCAGTTCTTC. Residues: CASSFATRGDNEQFF.

The rearrangement joins TRBV6-6 to TRBJ1-5; D gene uncertain. The CDR3 runs 16 residues. Germline V gene data show CDR1 as MNHNY and CDR2 as SVGAGI (reference sequence). Trimming removed 0 bases at V and 3 bases at J, with 12 bases between. For the CDR3, the DNA is TGTGCCAGCAGTTACTCTGGCGCAGGATTCAATCAGCCCCAGCATTTT. It encodes CASSYSGAGFNQPQHF.

This clone was counted only a few times. The chain recombines TRBV6-1 with TRBJ2-5; D gene ambiguous. The length of the CDR3 is 13 residues. The germline V and J ends were trimmed by 2 bases and 2 bases, with 6 bases remaining between them. CDR1 and CDR2 from the germline V gene are MNHNS and SASEGT. CDR3 DNA: TGTGCCAGCAGTGAACAGGAACAAGAGACCCAGTACTTC. Translating gives CASSEQEQETQYF.